This paragraph reports one TCR beta chain. Repertoires were generated with immunoSEQ multiplex PCR, while TCRdb's copy carries only in-frame clones and drops some. The sample holds more than 60,000 clones, over 75% seen once. This specimen comes from a study of blood T cell repertoires in COVID-19. The germline CDR1 and CDR2 sequences are SGHNT and YENEEA. V was shortened by 1 base and J by 3 bases, with 13 bases between the two germline ends. The CDR3 runs to 15 residues. V usage is TRBV11-3 and J usage is TRBJ2-7; no clear D gene. Sequencing was performed on peripheral blood. The sequence was obtained from a human donor in a cohort sampled during active COVID-19. The CDR3 nucleotides read TGTGCCAGCAGCTTAGTTGCGCGTTCGGGCTACGAGCAGTACTTC. It is translated as CASSLVARSGYEQYF.